The next 18 T cell receptor beta chains were all read from a single sample in a study of vaccination effects on CD4 cells after COVID-19 (dated by TCRdb to 2022 to 2024). These TCRs' antigens remain unknown. To identify antigen-specific CD4+ T cell clonotypes by their expansion, the ViraFEST assay first stimulated PBMC with viral peptide pools and then applied TCR sequencing. After approximately 11 days of culture, CD4+ T cells were isolated with the EasySep CD4+ T cell isolation kit. The absence of prior SARS-CoV-2 infection in healthy vaccine recipients was confirmed by negative nucleocapsid antibodies before and after vaccination. The protocol used for the library was the immunoSEQ multiplex PCR assay. TCRdb's version of the immuneACCESS table is confined to in-frame rearrangements and falls short of the full clone set. An unresolved V gene accounts for under half of the shortfall where checked; the remainder is of unknown origin. The sample includes 50,000 to 60,000 clones, with under 75% observed a single time. The ten largest clones add up to 18% of the sample.

This specimen was CD4+ T cells from PBMCs cultured with SARS-CoV-2 spike peptides, taken before COVID-19 vaccination. In the paper's terms, the cell subset or site label means: SARS-CoV-2 spike overlapping peptide pool stimulation. Every receptor here comes from a human donor who received a COVID-19 vaccine.

The V call is TRBV3-1 (or the pseudogene TRBV3-2), the J call TRBJ2-7, with TRBD2 matching over 7 bases. V was pared by 4 bases and J by 2 bases, with 8 bases of the junction left unmatched. Germline CDR1 LGHDT, CDR2 YNNKEL (reference sequence). This CDR3 spans 15 amino acids. The CDR3 nucleotides are TGTGCCAGCAGCCCACGGACTAGTCGAACCTACGAGCAGTACTTC. Amino acids: CASSPRTSRTYEQYF.

The chain links TRBV7-9 to TRBJ2-1; 10 bases map to TRBD2. Germline V gene lookup returns CDR1 SEHNR and CDR2 FQNEAQ (reference sequence). There are 15 residues in the CDR3. V was pared by 4 bases and J by 5 bases, with 5 bases of the junction left unmatched. CDR3 protein: CASSWLAGANNEQFF. The CDR3 DNA is TGTGCCAGCAGCTGGCTAGCGGGGGCCAACAATGAGCAGTTCTTC.

The chain has TRBV9 and TRBJ2-1; 11 bases match TRBD2. In germline, CDR1 is SGDLS, CDR2 YYNGEE. The CDR3 covers 16 residues. With V trimmed by 0 bases and J by 4 bases, 3 bases remained unmatched. The CDR3 sequence is CASSVAGLADYNEQFF. The CDR3 DNA reads as TGTGCCAGCAGCGTAGCGGGACTAGCGGATTACAATGAGCAGTTCTTC.

The table lists this clone with a count of one. This rearrangement joins TRBV4-1 to TRBJ2-3; D uncertain. V shed 4 bases and J shed 2 bases, with 13 bases lying between them. The V gene's germline CDR1 is MGHRA and CDR2 YSYEKL. The CDR3 totals 15 residues. CDR3: CASSPWFRYTDTQYF. As DNA, the CDR3 is TGCGCCAGCAGCCCATGGTTTAGGTACACAGATACGCAGTATTTT.

The chain links TRBV6-1 to TRBJ1-2; 10 nucleotides agree with TRBD1. The CDR3 covers 16 residues. Germline assignment: CDR1 MNHNS and CDR2 SASEGT. The V and J ends lost 2 bases and 2 bases, in that order; junction bases with no gene match: 5. In DNA, the CDR3 is TGTGCCAGCAGTGAATTGGACAGGGGGTCCAACTATGGCTACACCTTC. This sequence encodes CASSELDRGSNYGYTF.

The chain recombines TRBV29-1 with TRBJ2-7, with D perhaps matching TRBD1 (5 bases). The CDR3 extends over 14 amino acids. V was pared by 3 bases and J by 6 bases, with 18 bases between. CDR1 and CDR2 from the germline V gene are SQVTM and ANQGSEA. CDR3 loop: CSVEGRDLVGEQYF. The DNA for the CDR3 is TGCAGCGTTGAGGGCAGGGATCTTGTGGGCGAGCAGTACTTC.

The chain uses TRBV11-2 and TRBJ2-5; no reliable D call. From germline, CDR1 is SGHAT and CDR2 FQNNGV. The CDR3 runs 15 residues. The ends were cut back, 0 bases at V and 1 base at J, with 9 bases in the middle. This CDR3 is CASSLDLTRQETQYF. The CDR3 DNA sequence: TGTGCCAGCAGCTTAGATCTAACCCGCCAAGAGACCCAGTACTTC.

The V and J genes are TRBV19 and TRBJ2-1; 8 bases match TRBD2. Germline V CDR1 and CDR2: LNHDA, SQIVND (reference sequence). The CDR3 runs to 14 residues. J gave up 5 bases and V 7 bases, and 7 bases lay outside the gene matches. CDR3 DNA: TGTGCCAGTAAGAAGCGGGAGATGAACAATGAGCAGTTCTTC. Translating it yields CASKKREMNNEQFF.

The chain employs TRBV21-1 and TRBJ2-3; TRBD1, the table's D call, was not compared with the DNA. TRBV21-1 is described as a pseudogene. The CDR3 runs 17 residues. DNA for the CDR3: TGTGCCAGCAGCATACACGAACGCATCGAAGTAACAGATACGCAGTATTTT. This translates into CASSIHERIEVTDTQYF.

The chain joins TRBV9 to TRBJ2-3, with 7 bases that match TRBD2. The CDR3 covers 13 residues. V shed 0 bases and J 7 bases; nucleotides not matched to a gene: 2. The germline gives CDR1 SGDLS, CDR2 YYNGEE. Written as DNA, the CDR3 is TGTGCCAGCAGCGTAGAGGGAGGGAATACGCAGTATTTT. Protein product: CASSVEGGNTQYF. The whole variable domain, filled in from reference TRBV9 and TRBJ2-3, reads DSGVTQTPKHLITATGQRVTLRCSPRSGDLSVYWYQQSLDQGLQFLIQYYNGEERAKGNILERFSAQQFPDLHSELNLSSLELGDSALYFCASSVEGGNTQYFGPGTRLTVL.

This clone was picked up one time. The chain employs TRBV7-9 and TRBJ2-1; 9 bases are a match to TRBD2. The CDR3 is 17 amino acids. Germline V gives CDR1 SEHNR, CDR2 FQNEAQ (reference sequence). With V trimmed by 5 bases and J by 4 bases, 12 bases remained unmatched. CDR3 bases: TGTGCCAGCAGCCGCGGGGTGACTAGCGGAAAATACAATGAGCAGTTCTTC. Translated: CASSRGVTSGKYNEQFF.

The chain links TRBV19 to TRBJ2-7; 10 nucleotides line up with TRBD2. The CDR3 runs to 15 residues. With 7 bases clipped from V and 1 base from J, the junction kept 7 bases outside the gene matches. Germline V lookup: CDR1 LNHDA, CDR2 SQIVND (reference sequence). CDR3 in DNA: TGTGCCAGTACCTCCGGAGCGGGAGGGTCCTACGAGCAGTACTTC. This sequence encodes CASTSGAGGSYEQYF.

In DNA form, the CDR3 reads TGTGCCAGTAGTATGACTAGCGGGAGTCGGTACGAGCAGTACTTC. Translated: CASSMTSGSRYEQYF. The V gene is TRBV19, the J gene TRBJ2-7; 12 positions agree with TRBD2. Germline CDR1 and CDR2: LNHDA and SQIVND (reference sequence). CDR3 size: 15 residues. The trim removed 3 bases at V and 4 bases at J, leaving 4 bases unmatched.

The chain has TRBV7-2 and TRBJ1-3, with no clear D. Trimming left V 2 bases short and J 6 bases short, with 5 bases between. The germline V gene encodes CDR1 SGHTA and CDR2 FQGNSA. There are 12 residues in the CDR3. The CDR3 spells CASSLPPNTIYF. The DNA of the CDR3 is TGTGCCAGCAGCTTACCCCCAAACACCATATATTTT.

The chain recombines TRBV7-2 with TRBJ1-6; the D gene is possibly TRBD1 (5 bases). From germline, CDR1 is SGHTA and CDR2 FQGNSA. The CDR3 loop spans 15 amino acids. V lost 5 bases to trimming and J lost 4 bases, with 12 bases between them. CDR3 sequence: CASSPGGGYNSPLHF. The CDR3 nucleotides are TGTGCCAGCAGCCCCGGGGGGGGGTATAATTCACCCCTCCACTTT.

The rearrangement uses TRBV21-1 and TRBJ1-1; the table's D call, TRBD1, was not checked against the DNA. TRBV21-1 is tagged as a pseudogene. CDR3 length: 13 amino acids. CDR3 coding DNA: TGTGCCAGCAGCAAAAGGGGTAACACTGAAGCTTTCTTT. Residues: CASSKRGNTEAFF.

J is TRBJ1-4 and V is TRBV5-6; D is uncertain. Trimming took off 4 bases at V and 5 bases at J, with 15 bases between the two ends. Germline V CDR1 and CDR2: SGHDT, YYEEEE. This CDR3 region has 15 residues. The CDR3 protein is CASSRLQRANEKLFF. In DNA form, the CDR3 reads TGTGCCAGCAGCCGCCTCCAGAGAGCGAATGAAAAACTGTTTTTT.

The V gene is TRBV6-5, the J gene TRBJ2-5; 8 bases fit TRBD1. CDR3 length equals 14 residues. Per germline, CDR1 MNHEY and CDR2 SVGAGI. J lost 5 bases, V lost 5 bases, and 7 bases had no gene match. The CDR3, as DNA: TGTGCCAGCAGTATAGACAGGGGAACGGAGACCCAGTACTTC. Encoded protein: CASSIDRGTETQYF.